The 23 T cell receptor beta chains below all came from one sample that was sequenced in a study of blood T cell repertoires in COVID-19. This table comes from immunoSEQ multiplex PCR, and its TCRdb copy is limited to in-frame clones, with some not included. The sample lists about 98,000 clones; nearly 90% were seen once. Sequencing was carried out using peripheral blood. Source of these receptors: a man aged 65 to 79 with acute or convalescent COVID-19.

The chain employs TRBV7-9 and TRBJ1-2, with D tentatively TRBD1 (6 bases). The CDR3 extends over 12 amino acids. Germline-derived CDR1 and CDR2 are SEHNR and FQNEAQ (reference sequence). With 3 bases removed from V and 6 bases from J, the gap between germline ends came to 8 bases. In nucleotides, the CDR3 is TGTGCCAGCAGCTTTCAGGGGCATGGCTACACCTTC. This sequence encodes CASSFQGHGYTF.

The V gene is TRBV5-1, the J gene TRBJ2-1; TRBD2 matches 7 bases. The CDR3 is 13 amino acids. Germline values: CDR1 SGHRS, CDR2 YFSETQ. J gave up 7 bases and V 3 bases, and 4 bases lay outside the gene matches. CDR3 bases: TGCGCCAGCAGCTGGGAGGGCAGAAATGAGCAGTTCTTC. Protein: CASSWEGRNEQFF.

J is TRBJ2-7 and V is TRBV25-1; possibly TRBD2 for D (6 bases). The CDR3 covers 15 residues. Germline V gives CDR1 MGHDK, CDR2 SYGVNS. V was pared by 4 bases and J by 7 bases, with 20 bases between. As DNA, the CDR3 is TGTGCCAGCAGTGGCTCCTTGGGGGGACTCTGGGAGCAGTACTTC. Translation gives CASSGSLGGLWEQYF.

CDR3 DNA sequence: TGCAGCGTCGGACTAGCTGGTGGGGAGACCCAGTACTTC. It encodes CSVGLAGGETQYF. V gene TRBV29-1 combines with J gene TRBJ2-5, with TRBD2 identical over 8 bases. The germline V gene has CDR1 SQVTM and CDR2 ANQGSEA. CDR3 size: 13 residues. With 6 bases clipped from V and 5 bases from J, the junction kept 8 bases outside the gene matches.

The gene calls are TRBV19 and TRBJ2-5, with D unclear. CDR1 and CDR2 (germline): LNHDA, SQIVND (reference sequence). With 7 bases removed from V and 0 bases from J, the gap between germline ends came to 12 bases. The CDR3 runs 14 residues. CDR3 coding DNA: TGTGCCAGTACCCCCCGTGTAGACCAAGAGACCCAGTACTTC. This translates into CASTPRVDQETQYF.

The chain is built from TRBV27 and TRBJ2-1; 9 bases match TRBD2. This CDR3 contains 15 residues. The junction had 10 bases not matched to a gene; V was cut back by 6 bases and J by 7 bases. Looked up from germline, CDR1 is MNHEY and CDR2 is SMNVEV (reference sequence). CDR3 nucleotides: TGTGCCAGCAGACCTGGACTAGCGCTCGAGAATGAGCAGTTCTTC. Translation gives CASRPGLALENEQFF.

The genes are TRBV5-1 and TRBJ1-3; 10 bases are a match to TRBD1. With 2 bases clipped from V and 2 bases from J, the junction kept 7 bases outside the gene matches. The germline V gene has CDR1 SGHRS and CDR2 YFSETQ. CDR3 length equals 17 residues. The CDR3 loop reads CASSLAGTGVAGNTIYF. The CDR3 bases are TGCGCCAGCAGCTTAGCCGGGACAGGGGTAGCTGGAAACACCATATATTTT. The full variable domain, completed using reference TRBV5-1 and TRBJ1-3, is KAGVTQTPRYLIKTRGQQVTLSCSPISGHRSVSWYQQTPGQGLQFLFEYFSETQRNKGNFPGRFSGRQFSNSRSEMNVSTLELGDSALYLCASSLAGTGVAGNTIYFGEGSWLTVV.

This clone was detected only a few times. The J gene is TRBJ1-5, the V gene TRBV27; D is uncertain. This CDR3 has 14 amino acids. The germline V gene encodes CDR1 MNHEY and CDR2 SMNVEV (reference sequence). The germline V and J ends were trimmed by 1 base and 2 bases, with 6 bases remaining between them. For the CDR3, the DNA is TGTGCCAGCAGTTTATTCTCCGGCAATCAGCCCCAGCATTTT. Translated: CASSLFSGNQPQHF.

V usage is TRBV3-1 (or the pseudogene TRBV3-2) and J usage is TRBJ2-5; TRBD2 matches 12 bases. The germline gives CDR1 LGHDT, CDR2 YNNKEL (reference sequence). After removal of 1 base from V and 2 bases from J, the junction contained 17 bases not matched to a gene. The CDR3 covers 21 residues. CDR3 in amino acids: CASSQVPGASGGAGWQETQYF. Here the CDR3 DNA reads TGTGCCAGCAGCCAAGTTCCTGGGGCTAGCGGGGGGGCAGGGTGGCAAGAGACCCAGTACTTC.

The V gene is TRBV3-1 (or the pseudogene TRBV3-2), the J gene TRBJ1-3, with unresolved D. This CDR3 comprises 14 residues. Germline CDR1 is LGHDT and CDR2 is YNNKEL (reference sequence). Trimming took 4 bases from V and 7 from J, leaving 14 bases between them. As DNA, the CDR3 is TGTGCCAGCAGCCGCCAGGCAAGCCTTAACACCATATATTTT. This encodes CASSRQASLNTIYF.

The chain uses TRBV4-2 and TRBJ1-1; 7 nucleotides line up with TRBD1. Germline loops: CDR1 LGHNA, CDR2 YNFKEQ. This CDR3 spans 17 amino acids. Germline trimming cut 0 bases from V and 6 bases from J; bases unmatched to any gene: 13. The chain's CDR3 is CASSQDQGGRGWAEAFF. The CDR3 DNA is TGTGCCAGCAGCCAAGATCAAGGCGGCAGGGGGTGGGCTGAAGCTTTCTTT.

The J gene is TRBJ2-1, the V gene TRBV2, with 15 bases matching TRBD2. In germline, CDR1 is SNHLY, CDR2 FYNNEI. The CDR3 has 15 residues. The junction had 3 bases not matched to a gene; V was cut back by 4 bases and J by 8 bases. In nucleotides, the CDR3 is TGTGCCAGCAGTGGGACTAGCGGGGGGGCCGATGAGCAGTTCTTC. It specifies CASSGTSGGADEQFF.

J is TRBJ2-7 and V is TRBV5-1; D call uncertain. The V and J ends lost 1 base and 7 bases respectively, with 15 bases between them. Germline-derived CDR1 and CDR2 are SGHRS and YFSETQ. The CDR3 loop spans 14 amino acids. The CDR3 DNA reads as TGCGCCAGCAGCTTGCGTGACACCGTTGGGGAGCAGTACTTC. Its protein is CASSLRDTVGEQYF.

This chain joins TRBV6-5 and TRBJ1-1; 7 bases fit TRBD1. The CDR3 covers 14 residues. In germline, CDR1 is MNHEY, CDR2 SVGAGI. The V segment lost 5 bases and the J segment 10 bases; nucleotides outside the gene matches: 13. CDR3 coding DNA: TGTGCCAGCAGTCGACAGGGACCAGGACTGAGAGCTTTCTTT. Protein sequence: CASSRQGPGLRAFF.

J is TRBJ1-1 and V is TRBV2, with no clear D. The CDR3 loop spans 12 amino acids. Trimming removed 4 bases at V and 3 bases at J, with 6 bases between. Germline CDR1 and CDR2: SNHLY and FYNNEI. CDR3 in DNA: TGTGCCAGCAGTGCAGTTCACACTGAAGCTTTCTTT. Translation gives CASSAVHTEAFF.

The CDR3 here is CASSLRARQGTGELFF. The CDR3 nucleotides read TGTGCCAGTAGTCTCAGAGCCCGACAGGGCACCGGGGAGCTGTTTTTT. This chain links TRBV19 with TRBJ2-2, with 7 bases aligning to TRBD1. CDR3 length equals 16 residues. With 5 bases clipped from V and 4 bases from J, the junction kept 10 bases outside the gene matches. Germline V gene data show CDR1 as LNHDA and CDR2 as SQIVND (reference sequence).

The chain is built from TRBV28 and TRBJ1-3; unclear D gene. The germline CDR1 and CDR2 sequences are MDHEN and SYDVKM. V shed 6 bases and J shed 2 bases, with 5 bases lying between them. There are 12 residues in the CDR3. The DNA of the CDR3 is TGTGCCAGCAGCCAGGCTGGAAACACCATATATTTT. Translating gives CASSQAGNTIYF.

V usage is TRBV2 and J usage is TRBJ2-7; possibly TRBD1 for D (6 bases). Deletions cut 3 bases from V and 3 bases from J, with 12 bases between. Per the germline V gene, CDR1 is SNHLY and CDR2 is FYNNEI. The CDR3 spans 14 residues. The CDR3 coding sequence is TGTGCCAGCAGTGATACTACAGGGTACTACGAGCAGTACTTC. Encoded protein: CASSDTTGYYEQYF.

The chain uses TRBV19 and TRBJ2-7, with 7 positions matching TRBD2. This CDR3 is 12 amino acids long. Germline lookup yields CDR1 LNHDA and CDR2 SQIVND (reference sequence). The ends lost 10 bases at V and 5 bases at J; junction bases unmatched: 8. In DNA form, the CDR3 reads TGTGCCACGGGAGGTGGTGGGCACGAGCAGTACTTC. Translated: CATGGGGHEQYF.

The chain combines TRBV5-8 with TRBJ1-3, with D possibly TRBD1 on 5 matching bases. The ends were cut back, 1 base at V and 1 base at J, with 15 bases in the middle. CDR1 is SGHTS, CDR2 YDEGEE, per germline. This CDR3 has 17 residues. CDR3 loop: CASSLYHQGISGNTIYF. The DNA for the CDR3 is TGTGCCAGCAGCTTGTATCACCAGGGTATATCTGGAAACACCATATATTTT.

The CDR3 region is CASSLGFAGIQETQYF. The CDR3 DNA reads TGTGCCAGCAGCTTAGGATTTGCAGGCATCCAAGAGACCCAGTACTTC. The V and J genes are TRBV5-6 and TRBJ2-5; D gene ambiguous. Per the germline V gene, CDR1 is SGHDT and CDR2 is YYEEEE. The V end was cut by 2 bases, the J end by 1 base, with 15 bases between. The CDR3 has 16 residues.

The CDR3 sequence is CASTPGQGVRHGYTF. CDR3 DNA: TGTGCCAGCACACCGGGACAGGGGGTACGGCATGGCTACACCTTC. The chain employs TRBV28 and TRBJ1-2; the match to TRBD1 covers 11 bases. The germline V gene has CDR1 MDHEN and CDR2 SYDVKM. V dropped 7 bases and J dropped 6; count of bases not matched to a gene: 10. The CDR3 covers 15 residues.

The V gene is TRBV9, the J gene TRBJ2-3, with D possibly being TRBD1 (6 bases). This CDR3 spans 14 amino acids. Trimming pared 2 bases from V and 2 bases from J, leaving 9 bases between. Germline CDR1 and CDR2: SGDLS and YYNGEE. CDR3 bases: TGTGCCAGCAGCGTGGGGGCTCTCACAGATACGCAGTATTTT. This sequence encodes CASSVGALTDTQYF.